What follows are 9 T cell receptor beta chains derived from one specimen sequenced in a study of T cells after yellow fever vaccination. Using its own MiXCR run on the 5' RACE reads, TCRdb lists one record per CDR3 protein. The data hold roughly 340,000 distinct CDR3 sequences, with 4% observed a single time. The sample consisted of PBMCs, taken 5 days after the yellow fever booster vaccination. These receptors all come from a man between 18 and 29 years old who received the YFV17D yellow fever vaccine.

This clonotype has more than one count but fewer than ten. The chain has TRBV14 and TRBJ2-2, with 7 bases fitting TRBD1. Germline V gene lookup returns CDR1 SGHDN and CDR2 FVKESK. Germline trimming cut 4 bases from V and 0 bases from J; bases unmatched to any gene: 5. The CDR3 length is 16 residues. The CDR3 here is CASSPYRGPNTGELFF. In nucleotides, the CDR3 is TGTGCCAGCAGCCCATACAGGGGTCCGAACACCGGGGAGCTGTTTTTT.

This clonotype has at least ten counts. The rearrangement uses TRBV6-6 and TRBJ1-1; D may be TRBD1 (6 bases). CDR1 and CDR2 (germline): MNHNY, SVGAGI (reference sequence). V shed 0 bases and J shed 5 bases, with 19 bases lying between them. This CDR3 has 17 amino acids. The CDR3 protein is CASSYSGSGGARTEAFF. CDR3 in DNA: TGTGCCAGCAGTTACTCGGGGTCCGGGGGGGCTAGAACTGAAGCTTTCTTT.

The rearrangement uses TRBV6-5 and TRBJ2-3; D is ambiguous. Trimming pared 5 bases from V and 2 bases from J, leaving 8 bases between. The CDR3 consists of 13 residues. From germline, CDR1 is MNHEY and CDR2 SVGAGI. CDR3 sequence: CASSEVPTDTQYF. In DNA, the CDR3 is TGTGCCAGCAGTGAGGTCCCCACAGATACGCAGTATTTT.

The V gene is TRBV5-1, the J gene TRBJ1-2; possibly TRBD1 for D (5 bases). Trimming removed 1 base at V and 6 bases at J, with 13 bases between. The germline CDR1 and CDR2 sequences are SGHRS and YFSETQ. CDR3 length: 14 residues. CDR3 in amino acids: CASSLRRGENGYTF. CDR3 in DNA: TGCGCCAGCAGCTTGCGGAGGGGTGAAAATGGCTACACCTTC. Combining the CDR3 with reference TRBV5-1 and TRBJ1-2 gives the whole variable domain KAGVTQTPRYLIKTRGQQVTLSCSPISGHRSVSWYQQTPGQGLQFLFEYFSETQRNKGNFPGRFSGRQFSNSRSEMNVSTLELGDSALYLCASSLRRGENGYTFGSGTRLTVV.

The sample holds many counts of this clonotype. The CDR3 sequence: CATSDPLAYPGELFF. As DNA, the CDR3 is TGTGCCACCAGTGACCCACTCGCCTATCCCGGGGAGCTGTTTTTT. The J gene is TRBJ2-2, the V gene TRBV24-1, with D uncertain. Germline values: CDR1 KGHDR, CDR2 SFDVKD. The CDR3 is made up of 15 amino acids. V lost 4 bases to trimming and J lost 6 bases, with 14 bases between them.

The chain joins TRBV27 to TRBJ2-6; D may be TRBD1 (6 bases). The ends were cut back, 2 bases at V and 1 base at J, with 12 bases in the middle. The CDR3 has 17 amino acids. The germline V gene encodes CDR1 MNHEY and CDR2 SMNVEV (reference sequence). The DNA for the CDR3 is TGTGCCAGCAGTTTAGCCAGGGGTTTTTCTGGGGCCAACGTCCTGACTTTC. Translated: CASSLARGFSGANVLTF.

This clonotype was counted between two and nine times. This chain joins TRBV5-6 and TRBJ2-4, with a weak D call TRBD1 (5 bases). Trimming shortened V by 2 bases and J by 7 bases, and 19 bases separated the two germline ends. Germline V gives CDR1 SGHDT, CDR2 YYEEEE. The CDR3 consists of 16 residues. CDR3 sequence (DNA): TGTGCCAGCAGCTTTGGACATTCCACGGTCGTGAACATTCAGTACTTC. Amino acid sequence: CASSFGHSTVVNIQYF.

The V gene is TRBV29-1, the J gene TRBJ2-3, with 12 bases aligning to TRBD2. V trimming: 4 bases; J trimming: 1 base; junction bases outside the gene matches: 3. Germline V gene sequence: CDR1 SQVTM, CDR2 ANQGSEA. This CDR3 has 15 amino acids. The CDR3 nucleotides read TGCAGCGTTGCGTGGACTAGCGGGGGCACAGATACGCAGTATTTT. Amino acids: CSVAWTSGGTDTQYF.

The CDR3 nucleotides are TGTGCCAGCAGTTACCAGGGGGGCTACGAGCAGTACTTC. Translating gives CASSYQGGYEQYF. The chain couples TRBV6-2 or TRBV6-3 to TRBJ2-7, with D possibly matching TRBD1 (7 bases). CDR3 size: 13 residues. V was shortened by 2 bases and J by 3 bases, with 8 bases between the two germline ends. The germline V gene encodes CDR1 MNHEY and CDR2 SVGEGT.